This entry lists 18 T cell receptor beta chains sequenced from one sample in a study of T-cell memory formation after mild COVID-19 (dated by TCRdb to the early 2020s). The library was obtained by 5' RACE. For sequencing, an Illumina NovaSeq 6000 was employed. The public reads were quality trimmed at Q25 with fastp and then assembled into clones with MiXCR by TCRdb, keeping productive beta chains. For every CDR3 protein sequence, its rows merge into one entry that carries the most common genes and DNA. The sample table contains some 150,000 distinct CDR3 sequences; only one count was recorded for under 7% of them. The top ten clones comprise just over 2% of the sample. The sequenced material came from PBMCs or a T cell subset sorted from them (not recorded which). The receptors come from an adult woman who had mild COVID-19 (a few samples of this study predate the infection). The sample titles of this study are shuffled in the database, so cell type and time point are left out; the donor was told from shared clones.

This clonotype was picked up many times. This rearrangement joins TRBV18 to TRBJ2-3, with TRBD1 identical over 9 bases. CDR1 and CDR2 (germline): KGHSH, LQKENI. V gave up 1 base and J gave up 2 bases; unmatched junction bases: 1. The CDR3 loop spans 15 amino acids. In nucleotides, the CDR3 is TGTGCCAGCTCACCACAACAGGGGGCCACAGATACGCAGTATTTT. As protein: CASSPQQGATDTQYF.

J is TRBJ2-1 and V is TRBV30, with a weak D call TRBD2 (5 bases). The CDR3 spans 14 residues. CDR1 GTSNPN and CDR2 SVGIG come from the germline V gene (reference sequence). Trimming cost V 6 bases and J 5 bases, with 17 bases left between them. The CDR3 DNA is TGTGCCTGTTCCCCCGGACTCGTAAACAATGAGCAGTTCTTC. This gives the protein CACSPGLVNNEQFF.

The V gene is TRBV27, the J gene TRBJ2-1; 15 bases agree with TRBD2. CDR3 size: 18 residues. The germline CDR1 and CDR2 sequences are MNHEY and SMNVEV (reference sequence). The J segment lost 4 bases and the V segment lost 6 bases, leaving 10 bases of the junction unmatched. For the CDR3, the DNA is TGTGCCAGCAGCCCCCAAGGGACTAGCGGGGGGCCTTACAATGAGCAGTTCTTC. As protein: CASSPQGTSGGPYNEQFF.

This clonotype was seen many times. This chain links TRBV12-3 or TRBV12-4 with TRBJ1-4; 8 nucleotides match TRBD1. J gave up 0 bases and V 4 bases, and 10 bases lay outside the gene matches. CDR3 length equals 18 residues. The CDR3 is CASSSPRTGPTTNEKLFF. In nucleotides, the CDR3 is TGTGCCAGCAGTTCGCCTCGGACAGGGCCGACAACTAATGAAAAACTGTTTTTT.

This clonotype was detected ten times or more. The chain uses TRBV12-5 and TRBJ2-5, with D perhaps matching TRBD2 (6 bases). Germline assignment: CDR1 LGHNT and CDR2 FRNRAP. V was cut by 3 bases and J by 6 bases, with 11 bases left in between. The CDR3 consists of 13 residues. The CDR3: CASGFGGAQTQYF. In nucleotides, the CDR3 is TGTGCTAGTGGTTTTGGAGGGGCGCAGACCCAGTACTTC.

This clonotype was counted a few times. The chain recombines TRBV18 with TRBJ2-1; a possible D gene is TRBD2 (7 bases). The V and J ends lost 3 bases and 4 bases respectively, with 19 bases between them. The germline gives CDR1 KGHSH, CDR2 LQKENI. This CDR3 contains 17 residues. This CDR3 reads CASSPPQGLPEYNEQFF. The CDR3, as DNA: TGTGCCAGCTCACCGCCACAGGGACTACCCGAATACAATGAGCAGTTCTTC. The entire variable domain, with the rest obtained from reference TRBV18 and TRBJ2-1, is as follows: NAGVMQNPRHLVRRRGQEARLRCSPMKGHSHVYWYRQLPEEGLKFMVYLQKENIIDESGMPKERFSAEFPKEGPSILRIQQVVRGDSAAYFCASSPPQGLPEYNEQFFGPGTRLTVL.

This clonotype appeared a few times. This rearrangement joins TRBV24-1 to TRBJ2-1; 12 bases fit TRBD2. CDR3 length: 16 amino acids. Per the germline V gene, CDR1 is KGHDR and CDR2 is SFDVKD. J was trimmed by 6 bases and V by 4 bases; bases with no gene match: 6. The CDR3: CATSDSRLAGVNEQFF. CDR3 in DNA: TGTGCCACCAGTGACTCAAGACTAGCGGGGGTCAATGAGCAGTTCTTC.

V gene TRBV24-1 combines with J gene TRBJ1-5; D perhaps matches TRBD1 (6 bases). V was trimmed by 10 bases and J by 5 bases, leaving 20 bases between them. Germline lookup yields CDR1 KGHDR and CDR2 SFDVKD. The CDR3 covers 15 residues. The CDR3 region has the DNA TGTGCCACTGGGGGGGCCGGGGATTCCTATCAGCCCCAGCATTTT. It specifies CATGGAGDSYQPQHF.

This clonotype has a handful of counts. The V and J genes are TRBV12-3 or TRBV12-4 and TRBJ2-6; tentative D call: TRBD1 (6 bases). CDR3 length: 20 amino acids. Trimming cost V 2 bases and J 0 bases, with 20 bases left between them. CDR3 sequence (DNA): TGTGCCAGCAGTTTAAACGTAGGAAGCACAGGGAGCTCTGGGGCCAACGTCCTGACTTTC. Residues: CASSLNVGSTGSSGANVLTF.

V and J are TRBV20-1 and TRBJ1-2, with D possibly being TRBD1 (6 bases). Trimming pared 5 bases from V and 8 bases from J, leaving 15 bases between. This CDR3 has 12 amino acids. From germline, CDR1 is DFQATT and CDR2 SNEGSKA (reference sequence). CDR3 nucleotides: TGCAGTGCTTACAGGGAGGGAAAGGGCTACACCTTC. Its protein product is CSAYREGKGYTF.

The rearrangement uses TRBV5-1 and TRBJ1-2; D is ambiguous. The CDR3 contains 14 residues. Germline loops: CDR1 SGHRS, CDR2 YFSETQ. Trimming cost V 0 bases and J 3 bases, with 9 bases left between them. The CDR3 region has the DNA TGCGCCAGCAGCTTGGATGTCAGTTACTATGGCTACACCTTC. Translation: CASSLDVSYYGYTF.

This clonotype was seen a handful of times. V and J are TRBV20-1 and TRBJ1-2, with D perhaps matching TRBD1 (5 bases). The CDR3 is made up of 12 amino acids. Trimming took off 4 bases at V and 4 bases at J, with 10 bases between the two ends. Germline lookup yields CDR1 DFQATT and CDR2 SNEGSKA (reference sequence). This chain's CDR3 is CSAKRQSYGYTF. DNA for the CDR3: TGCAGTGCTAAAAGACAGTCCTATGGCTACACCTTC.

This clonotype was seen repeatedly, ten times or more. The DNA for the CDR3 is TGTGCCAGTAGTCTGGGCGGGATTTTGGTAGCGGATTCCTACGAGCAGTACTTC. This codes for CASSLGGILVADSYEQYF. This chain joins TRBV19 and TRBJ2-7, with D perhaps matching TRBD2 (6 bases). V was trimmed by 5 bases and J by 1 base, leaving 24 bases between them. The CDR3 has 18 amino acids. Germline V CDR1 and CDR2: LNHDA, SQIVND (reference sequence). Complete variable domain (other parts from reference TRBV19 and TRBJ2-7): DGGITQSPKYLFRKEGQNVTLSCEQNLNHDAMYWYRQDPGQGLRLIYYSQIVNDFQKGDIAEGYSVSREKKESFPLTVTSAQKNPTAFYLCASSLGGILVADSYEQYFGPGTRLTVT.

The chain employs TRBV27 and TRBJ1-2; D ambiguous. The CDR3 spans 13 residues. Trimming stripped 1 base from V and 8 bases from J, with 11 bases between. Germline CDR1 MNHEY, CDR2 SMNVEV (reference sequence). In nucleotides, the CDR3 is TGTGCCAGCAGTTTATGGTCCAGTAGCGGCTACACCTTC. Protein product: CASSLWSSSGYTF.

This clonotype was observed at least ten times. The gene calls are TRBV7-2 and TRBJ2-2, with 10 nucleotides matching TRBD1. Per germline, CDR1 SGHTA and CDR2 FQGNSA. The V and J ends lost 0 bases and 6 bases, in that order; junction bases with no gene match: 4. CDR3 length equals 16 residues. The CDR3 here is CASSLAGTGVAGELFF. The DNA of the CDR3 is TGTGCCAGCAGCTTAGCCGGGACAGGGGTCGCCGGGGAGCTGTTTTTT.

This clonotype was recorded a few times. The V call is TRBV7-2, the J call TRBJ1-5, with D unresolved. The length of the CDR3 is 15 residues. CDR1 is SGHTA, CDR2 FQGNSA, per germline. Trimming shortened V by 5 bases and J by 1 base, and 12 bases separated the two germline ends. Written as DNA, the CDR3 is TGTGCCAGCAGCCCAGATCGAAGGAGCAATCAGCCCCAGCATTTT. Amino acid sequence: CASSPDRRSNQPQHF.

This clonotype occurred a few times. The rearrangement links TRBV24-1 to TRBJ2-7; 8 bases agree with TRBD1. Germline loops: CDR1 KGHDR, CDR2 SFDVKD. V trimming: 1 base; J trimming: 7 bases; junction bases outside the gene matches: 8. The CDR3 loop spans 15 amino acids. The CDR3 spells CATSDFRQGAGEQYF. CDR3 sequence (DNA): TGTGCCACCAGTGATTTTCGGCAGGGGGCGGGGGAGCAGTACTTC.

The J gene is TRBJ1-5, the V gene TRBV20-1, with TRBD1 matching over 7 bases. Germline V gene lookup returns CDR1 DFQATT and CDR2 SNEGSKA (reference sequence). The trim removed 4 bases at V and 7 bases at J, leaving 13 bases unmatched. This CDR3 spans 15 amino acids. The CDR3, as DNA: TGCAGTGCTACCGGGACAGACAATTTGGGACAGCCCCAGCATTTT. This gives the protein CSATGTDNLGQPQHF.